The 9 T cell receptor beta chains below were found in one sample sequenced in a study of PD-1 blockade in classical Hodgkin lymphoma (dated by TCRdb to 2018 to 2020). This specimen's time point label, interpreted: cycle 2 day 1 (C2D1) of nivolumab. Every trial patient had relapsed following autologous stem cell transplantation, and prior brentuximab vedotin exposure was what differed among cohorts A, B and C. The library was built by means of the immunoSEQ multiplex PCR assay. This is the immuneACCESS table as TCRdb keeps it, with only in-frame sequences that have V and J called. A part of the clones is gone; compared with another copy, unresolved V genes explain less than half, and the rest is unexplained. Here the sample has some 46,000 clones; roughly 75% occur a single time. The top ten constitute 20% to 25% of the sample. Sequences were derived from peripheral blood mononuclear cells (PBMCs), sampled before the second cycle of nivolumab. The source is a human donor with classical Hodgkin lymphoma.

The V gene is TRBV11-1, the J gene TRBJ2-5; TRBD1 might be the D (5 bases). The CDR3 sequence is 15 residues long. Per germline, CDR1 SGHAT and CDR2 FQDESV (reference sequence). Trimming shortened V by 5 bases and J by 5 bases, and 18 bases separated the two germline ends. CDR3 in amino acids: CASSRIRDSSETQYF. The CDR3 DNA sequence: TGTGCCAGCAGCCGAATCAGGGATTCTAGTGAGACCCAGTACTTC.

This chain joins TRBV7-2 and TRBJ2-2, with a tentative D call TRBD1 (6 bases). CDR3 length: 14 residues. Germline values: CDR1 SGHTA, CDR2 FQGNSA. Trimming took off 6 bases at V and 3 bases at J, with 11 bases between the two ends. CDR3 region: CASSQDRYTGELFF. DNA of the CDR3: TGTGCCAGCAGTCAGGACAGATACACCGGGGAGCTGTTTTTT.

The rearrangement joins TRBV19 to TRBJ1-4, with D possibly TRBD1 on 5 matching bases. The CDR3 length is 15 residues. V lost 6 bases and J lost 1, with 12 bases in between. Looked up from germline, CDR1 is LNHDA and CDR2 is SQIVND (reference sequence). DNA of the CDR3: TGTGCCAGTAGCCGGCACGGACAAACTAATGAAAAACTGTTTTTT. Translating gives CASSRHGQTNEKLFF.

This chain connects TRBV5-5 to TRBJ2-3; D is uncertain. The CDR3 spans 14 residues. V was pared by 7 bases and J by 2 bases, with 14 bases between. The germline V gene has CDR1 SGHKS and CDR2 YYEKEE (reference sequence). Here the CDR3 DNA reads TGTGCCAGCCGCCAATGGTCACTCACAGATACGCAGTATTTT. Protein sequence: CASRQWSLTDTQYF. The full variable domain, rest sourced from reference TRBV5-5 and TRBJ2-3, is DAGVTQSPTHLIKTRGQQVTLRCSPISGHKSVSWYQQVLGQGPQFIFQYYEKEERGRGNFPDRFSARQFPNYSSELNVNALLLGDSALYLCASRQWSLTDTQYFGPGTRLTVL.

The chain combines TRBV5-4 with TRBJ2-7; the match to TRBD1 covers 10 bases. The V and J ends lost 0 bases and 5 bases, in that order; junction bases with no gene match: 8. The CDR3 contains 16 residues. Germline V gene data show CDR1 as SGHNT and CDR2 as YYREEE (reference sequence). The CDR3 coding sequence is TGTGCCAGCAGCTTGGGTCCGACAGGGGGCGTCCACGAGCAGTACTTC. Amino acids: CASSLGPTGGVHEQYF.

The rearrangement joins TRBV5-1 to TRBJ1-2, with 11 bases lining up with TRBD1. The trim removed 4 bases at V and 7 bases at J, leaving 12 bases unmatched. This CDR3 has 16 residues. Germline V gene sequence: CDR1 SGHRS, CDR2 YFSETQ. The CDR3 spells CASSGKPDRGLGGYTF. Here the CDR3 DNA reads TGCGCCAGCAGCGGGAAACCGGACAGGGGGCTGGGTGGCTACACCTTC. The variable domain in full, with the rest retrieved from reference TRBV5-1 and TRBJ1-2, is KAGVTQTPRYLIKTRGQQVTLSCSPISGHRSVSWYQQTPGQGLQFLFEYFSETQRNKGNFPGRFSGRQFSNSRSEMNVSTLELGDSALYLCASSGKPDRGLGGYTFGSGTRLTVV.

The rearrangement joins TRBV6-6 to TRBJ1-5, with 7 bases lining up with TRBD1. The CDR3 loop spans 14 amino acids. Trimming took 6 bases from V and 5 from J; bases not matched to a gene: 7. Germline-derived CDR1 and CDR2 are MNHNY and SVGAGI (reference sequence). The CDR3 coding sequence is TGTGCCAGCAGACCCCGGGACAGAGATCAGCCCCAGCATTTT. Protein product: CASRPRDRDQPQHF.

The sample holds one count of this clone. The rearrangement uses TRBV28 and TRBJ1-3; D is undetermined. The germline V and J ends were trimmed by 1 base and 0 bases, with 4 bases remaining between them. This CDR3 contains 14 residues. Germline lookup yields CDR1 MDHEN and CDR2 SYDVKM. CDR3 DNA sequence: TGTGCCAGCAGTTTATATACCTCTGGAAACACCATATATTTT. Its protein is CASSLYTSGNTIYF.

The J gene is TRBJ1-5, the V gene TRBV6-1; D is uncertain. The CDR3 contains 16 residues. Germline CDR1 MNHNS, CDR2 SASEGT. Between the trimmed V and J ends, which lost 1 base and 0 bases, there was a span of 10 bases. The CDR3, as DNA: TGTGCCAGCAGTGAAGGGCCGTTTCTTAGCAATCAGCCCCAGCATTTT. Protein sequence: CASSEGPFLSNQPQHF.